Below, one TCR beta chain is given with its context. No antigen is known for it. The sample originates from a study of cytomegalovirus exposure and HLA in healthy donors. The study, taken as a whole, reports: Using the classifier, cytomegalovirus status was reportedly diagnosed with high specificity and sensitivity.

Assay used: immunoSEQ multiplex PCR; TCRdb lists only in-frame clones, some missing. The data contain 150,000 to 200,000 clones, 95% to 96% of them singletons. This CDR3 has 15 amino acids. CDR1 is GTSNPN, CDR2 SVGIG, per germline (reference sequence). Trimming removed 4 bases from V and 0 bases from J, with 15 bases in between. The TCR sequence derives from a woman aged 18-29 years in good health and CMV-seronegative. The chain joins TRBV30 to TRBJ1-2; tentatively, D is TRBD1 (5 bases). The sample was PBMCs. The CDR3 spells CAWKWQGPANYGYTF. The CDR3 DNA is TGTGCCTGGAAATGGCAGGGCCCAGCTAACTATGGCTACACCTTC.